This T cell receptor (beta chain) was sequenced during a study of cytomegalovirus exposure and HLA in healthy donors. Study as a whole: The study's early data release held some 85 million unique TCRs from HLA-typed donors.

From germline, CDR1 is MNHNY and CDR2 SVGAGI (reference sequence). V was pared by 4 bases and J by 6 bases, with 6 bases of the junction left unmatched. The CDR3 sequence is 15 residues long. A word on this clone: What it recognizes is unknown.

PCR involved 60 Vbeta and 13 Jbeta primers. Only in-frame clones appear in the TCRdb table, and some are missing; sequencing was by immunoSEQ multiplex PCR. In the table there are 110,000 or so clones, approximately 75% of which are singletons. Whole-study results and caveats: In vitro work confirmed that three CMV-associated chains recognize CMV antigens.

V gene TRBV6-6 combines with J gene TRBJ1-6; 7 nucleotides agree with TRBD1. The material sequenced was PBMCs. This TCR derives from a man in his forties in good health and CMV-seronegative. In nucleotides, the CDR3 is TGTGCCAGCAGTTTTCCGGGACAGATTAATTCACCCCTCCACTTT. It specifies CASSFPGQINSPLHF.